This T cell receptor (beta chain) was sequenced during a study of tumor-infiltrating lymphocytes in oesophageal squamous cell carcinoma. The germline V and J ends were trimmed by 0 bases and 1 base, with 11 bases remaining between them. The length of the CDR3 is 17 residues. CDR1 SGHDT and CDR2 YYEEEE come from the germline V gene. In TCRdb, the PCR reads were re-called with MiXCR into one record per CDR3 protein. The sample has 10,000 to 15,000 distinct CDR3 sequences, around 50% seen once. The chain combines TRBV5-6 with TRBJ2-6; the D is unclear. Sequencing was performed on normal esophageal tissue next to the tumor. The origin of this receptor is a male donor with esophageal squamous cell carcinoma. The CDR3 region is CASSLGEVRSGANVLTF. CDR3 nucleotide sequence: TGTGCCAGCAGCTTGGGCGAGGTGCGATCTGGGGCCAACGTCCTGACTTTC.